The clone carrying this TCR beta chain was counted between two and nine times. The antigen remains undetermined. Germline V lookup: CDR1 SGHVS, CDR2 FQNEAQ. The CDR3 covers 14 residues. V shed 6 bases and J 4 bases; nucleotides not matched to a gene: 2. Amplification targeted TCR beta CDR3 regions from RNA transcripts. Initially, a first-round RT-PCR of the TCR CDR3 employed the HTBI primer set. MiXCR, applied by TCRdb to the multiplex PCR reads, yields one record per CDR3 protein. The data hold around 600,000 distinct CDR3 sequences, with approximately 15% observed a single time. These data are taken from a study of T cells in Graves' hyperthyroidism and ophthalmopathy. Study-wide points: Ophthalmopathy was distinguished from stable hyperthyroidism by 13 V-J signatures.

Sequencing was performed on blood. This clonotype was obtained from a young woman with Graves' ophthalmopathy. V gene TRBV7-8 combines with J gene TRBJ2-2; 10 bases line up with TRBD2. The CDR3 nucleotides read TGTGCCAGCAGGATAGCGGGAGGCACCGGGGAGCTGTTTTTT. This translates into CASRIAGGTGELFF.